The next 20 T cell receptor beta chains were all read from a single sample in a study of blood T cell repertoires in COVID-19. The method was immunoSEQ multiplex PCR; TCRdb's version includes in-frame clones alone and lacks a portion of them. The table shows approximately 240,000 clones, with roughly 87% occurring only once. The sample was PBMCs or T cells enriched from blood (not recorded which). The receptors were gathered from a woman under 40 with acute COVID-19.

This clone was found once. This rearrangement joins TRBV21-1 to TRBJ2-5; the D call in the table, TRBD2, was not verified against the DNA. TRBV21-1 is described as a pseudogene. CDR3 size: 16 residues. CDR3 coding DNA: TGTGCCAGCAGCAAAGGTCGTAGCGGGAGGACAGAGACCCAGTACTTC. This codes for CASSKGRSGRTETQYF.

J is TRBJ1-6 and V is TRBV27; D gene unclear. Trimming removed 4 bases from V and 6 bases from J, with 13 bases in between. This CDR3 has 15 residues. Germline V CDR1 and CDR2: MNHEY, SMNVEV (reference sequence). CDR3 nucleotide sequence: TGTGCCAGCAGTTCCGGGCAACGGGGTAATTCACCCCTCCACTTT. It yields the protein CASSSGQRGNSPLHF.

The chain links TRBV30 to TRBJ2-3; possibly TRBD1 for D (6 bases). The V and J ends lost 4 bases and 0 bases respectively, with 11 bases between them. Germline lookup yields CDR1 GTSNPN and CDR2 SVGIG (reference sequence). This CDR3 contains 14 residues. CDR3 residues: CAWTQGYSTDTQYF. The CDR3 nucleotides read TGTGCCTGGACTCAGGGGTATAGCACAGATACGCAGTATTTT. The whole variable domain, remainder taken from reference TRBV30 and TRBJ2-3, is SQTIHQWPATLVQPVGSPLSLECTVEGTSNPNLYWYRQAAGRGLQLLFYSVGIGQISSEVPQNLSASRPQDRQFILSSKKLLLSDSGFYLCAWTQGYSTDTQYFGPGTRLTVL.

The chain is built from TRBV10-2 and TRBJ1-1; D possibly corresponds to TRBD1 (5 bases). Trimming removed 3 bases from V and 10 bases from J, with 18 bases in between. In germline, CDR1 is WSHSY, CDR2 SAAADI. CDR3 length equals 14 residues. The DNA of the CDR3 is TGCGCCAGCAGTGAAACCAGGGCCCTAAAAGGAGCTTTCTTT. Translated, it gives CASSETRALKGAFF.

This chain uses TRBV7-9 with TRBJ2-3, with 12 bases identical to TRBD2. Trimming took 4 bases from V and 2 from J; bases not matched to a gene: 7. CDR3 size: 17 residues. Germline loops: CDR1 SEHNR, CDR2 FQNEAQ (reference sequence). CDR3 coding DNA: TGTGCCAGCAGCTCCTCTAGCGGGGGGGGCGTCACAGATACGCAGTATTTT. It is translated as CASSSSSGGGVTDTQYF.

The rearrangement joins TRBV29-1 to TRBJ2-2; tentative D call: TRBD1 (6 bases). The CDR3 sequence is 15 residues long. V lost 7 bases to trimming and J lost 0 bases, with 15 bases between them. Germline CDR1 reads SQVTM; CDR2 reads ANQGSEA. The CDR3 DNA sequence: TGCAGCGCTCGGGGACAAATATCGAACACCGGGGAGCTGTTTTTT. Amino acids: CSARGQISNTGELFF.

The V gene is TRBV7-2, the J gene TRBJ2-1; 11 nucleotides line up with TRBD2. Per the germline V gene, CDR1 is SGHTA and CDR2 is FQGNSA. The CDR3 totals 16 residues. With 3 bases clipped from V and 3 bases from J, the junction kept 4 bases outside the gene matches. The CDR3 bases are TGTGCCAGCAGCTTGAAGGGGACTAGCGGCTACAATGAGCAGTTCTTC. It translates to CASSLKGTSGYNEQFF.

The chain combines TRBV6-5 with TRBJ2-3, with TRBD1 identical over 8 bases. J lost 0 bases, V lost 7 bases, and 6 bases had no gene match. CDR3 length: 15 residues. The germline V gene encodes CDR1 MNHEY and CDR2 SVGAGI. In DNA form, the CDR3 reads TGTGCCAGCAAATCGGACAGGGCTAGCACAGATACGCAGTATTTT. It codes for CASKSDRASTDTQYF.

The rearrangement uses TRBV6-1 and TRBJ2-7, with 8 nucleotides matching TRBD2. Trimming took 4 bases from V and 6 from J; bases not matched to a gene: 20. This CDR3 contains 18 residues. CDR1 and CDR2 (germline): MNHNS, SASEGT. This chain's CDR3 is CASSAFNPEGAGVSEQYF. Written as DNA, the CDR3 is TGTGCCAGCAGTGCCTTCAACCCGGAGGGAGCGGGAGTAAGCGAGCAGTACTTC.

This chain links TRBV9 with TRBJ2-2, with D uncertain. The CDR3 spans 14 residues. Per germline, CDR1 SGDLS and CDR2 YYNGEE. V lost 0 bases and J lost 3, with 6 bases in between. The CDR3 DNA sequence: TGTGCCAGCAGCGTAGTTCCCGACACCGGGGAGCTGTTTTTT. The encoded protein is CASSVVPDTGELFF.

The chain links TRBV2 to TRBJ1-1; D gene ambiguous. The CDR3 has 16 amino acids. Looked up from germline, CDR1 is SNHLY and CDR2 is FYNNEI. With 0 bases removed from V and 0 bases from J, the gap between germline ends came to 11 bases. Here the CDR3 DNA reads TGTGCCAGCAGTGAAGCAAGGCCAGGTATGAACACTGAAGCTTTCTTT. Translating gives CASSEARPGMNTEAFF. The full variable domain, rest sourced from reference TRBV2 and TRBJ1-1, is EPEVTQTPSHQVTQMGQEVILRCVPISNHLYFYWYRQILGQKVEFLVSFYNNEISEKSEIFDDQFSVERPDGSNFTLKIRSTKLEDSAMYFCASSEARPGMNTEAFFGQGTRLTVV.

CDR3: CATSDPGQPNTEAFF. CDR3 coding DNA: TGTGCCACCAGTGATCCGGGACAGCCGAACACTGAAGCTTTCTTT. The rearrangement joins TRBV24-1 to TRBJ1-1; 7 bases are a match to TRBD1. J lost 1 base, V lost 3 bases, and 4 bases had no gene match. The CDR3 spans 15 residues. Looked up from germline, CDR1 is KGHDR and CDR2 is SFDVKD.

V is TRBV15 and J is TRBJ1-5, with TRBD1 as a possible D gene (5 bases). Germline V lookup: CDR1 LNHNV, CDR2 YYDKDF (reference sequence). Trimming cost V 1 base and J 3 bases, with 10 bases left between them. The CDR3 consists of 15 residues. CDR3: CATSRGQGANQPQHF. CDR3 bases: TGTGCCACCAGCAGAGGGCAAGGGGCCAATCAGCCCCAGCATTTT.

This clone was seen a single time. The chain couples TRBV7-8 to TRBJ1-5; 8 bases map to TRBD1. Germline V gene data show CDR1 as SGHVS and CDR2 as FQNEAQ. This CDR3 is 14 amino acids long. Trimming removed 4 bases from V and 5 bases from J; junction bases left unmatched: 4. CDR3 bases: TGTGCCAGCAGCTCGGACAGGGAGGATCAGCCCCAGCATTTT. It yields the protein CASSSDREDQPQHF.

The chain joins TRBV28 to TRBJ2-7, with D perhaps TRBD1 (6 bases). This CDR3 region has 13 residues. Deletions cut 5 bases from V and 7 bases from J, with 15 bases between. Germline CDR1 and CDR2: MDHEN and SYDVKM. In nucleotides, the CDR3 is TGTGCCAGCAGTCCCCCAGGGGCGTGGGAGCAGTACTTC. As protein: CASSPPGAWEQYF.

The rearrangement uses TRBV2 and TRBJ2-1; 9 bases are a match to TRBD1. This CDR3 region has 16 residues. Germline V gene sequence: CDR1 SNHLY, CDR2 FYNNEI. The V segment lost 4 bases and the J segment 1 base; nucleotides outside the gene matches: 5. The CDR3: CASSVGTGQSYNEQFF. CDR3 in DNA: TGTGCCAGCAGTGTTGGGACAGGGCAGTCCTACAATGAGCAGTTCTTC.

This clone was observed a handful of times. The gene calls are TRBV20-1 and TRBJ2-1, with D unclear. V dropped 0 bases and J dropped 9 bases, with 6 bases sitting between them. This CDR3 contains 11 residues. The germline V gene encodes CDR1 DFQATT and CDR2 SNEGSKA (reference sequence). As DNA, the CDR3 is TGCAGTGCTAGAGAACAGTTTGAGCAGTTCTTC. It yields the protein CSAREQFEQFF.

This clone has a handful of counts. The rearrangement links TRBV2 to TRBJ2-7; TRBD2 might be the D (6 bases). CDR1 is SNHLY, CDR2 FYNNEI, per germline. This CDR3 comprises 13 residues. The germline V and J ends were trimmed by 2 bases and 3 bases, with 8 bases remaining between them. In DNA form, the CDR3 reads TGTGCCAGCAGTGAATACGGGGGCTACGAGCAGTACTTC. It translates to CASSEYGGYEQYF.

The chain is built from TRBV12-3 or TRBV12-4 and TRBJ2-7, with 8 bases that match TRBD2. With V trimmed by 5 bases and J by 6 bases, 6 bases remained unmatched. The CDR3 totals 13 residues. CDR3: CASSPGLAGEQYF. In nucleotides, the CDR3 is TGTGCCAGCAGTCCCGGGCTAGCGGGCGAGCAGTACTTC.

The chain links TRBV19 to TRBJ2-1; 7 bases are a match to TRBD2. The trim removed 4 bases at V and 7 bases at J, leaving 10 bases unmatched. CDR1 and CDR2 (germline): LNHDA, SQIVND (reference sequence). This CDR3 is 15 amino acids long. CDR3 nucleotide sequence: TGTGCCAGTAGTACCCTCCCCTACGGGGGGAATGAGCAGTTCTTC. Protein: CASSTLPYGGNEQFF.